These 8 T cell receptor beta chains were sequenced from one sample in a study of T cells after yellow fever vaccination. TCRdb redid the calling of the 5' RACE reads with MiXCR, one entry per CDR3 protein. The sample lists some 350,000 distinct CDR3 sequences, 4.1% occurring once. Sequences were derived from PBMCs, sampled 5 days after the yellow fever booster vaccination. These receptors originate from a man aged 18 to 29 who received the YFV17D yellow fever vaccine.

There are a few counts of this clonotype. Germline and junction disagree at one end, which may indicate a read error. The rearrangement uses TRBV7-7 and TRBJ2-5; perhaps TRBD2 as D (5 bases). The CDR3 consists of 15 residues. The V gene's germline CDR1 is SSHAT and CDR2 FNYEAQ (reference sequence). This CDR3 reads CASSLDNSGQETQYF. CDR3 coding DNA: TGTGCTAGCAGCTTAGATAACAGCGGACAAGAGACCCAGTACTTC.

This clonotype was detected a few times. The CDR3 bases are TGTGCCACCAGCAGAGGGGGCGGGGGGATCGAAGGCGATACGCAGTATTTT. It codes for CATSRGGGGIEGDTQYF. The V and J genes are TRBV15 and TRBJ2-3; the match to TRBD2 covers 8 bases. The CDR3 contains 17 residues. Trimming removed 1 base from V and 6 bases from J; junction bases left unmatched: 12. Germline V gives CDR1 LNHNV, CDR2 YYDKDF (reference sequence).

This clonotype was counted at least ten times. The rearrangement joins TRBV6-2 or TRBV6-3 to TRBJ1-2, with TRBD1 matching over 7 bases. Germline V gene data show CDR1 as MNHEY and CDR2 as SVGEGT. V was pared by 8 bases and J by 4 bases, with 7 bases of the junction left unmatched. The CDR3 has 13 residues. For the CDR3, the DNA is TGTGCCAGCGGCGACAGGGACGCCTATGGCTACACCTTC. It encodes CASGDRDAYGYTF.

This clonotype was seen a handful of times. The chain employs TRBV4-3 and TRBJ2-3; D ambiguous. Trimming removed 0 bases from V and 6 bases from J, with 16 bases in between. Germline values: CDR1 LGHNA, CDR2 YSLEER. The length of the CDR3 is 16 residues. CDR3 bases: TGCGCCAGCAGCCAAGATCCACTTGGTGGCATGGATACGCAGTATTTT. It yields the protein CASSQDPLGGMDTQYF.

This clonotype turned up a few times. The V gene is TRBV7-3, the J gene TRBJ2-7, with 7 positions matching TRBD2. CDR1 and CDR2 from the germline V gene are SGHTA and FQGTGA. CDR3 length equals 9 residues. V was clipped by 4 bases and J by 13 bases; unmatched bases: 1. CDR3 amino acids: CASSCGGYF. DNA of the CDR3: TGTGCCAGCAGCTGCGGGGGTTACTTC.

This clonotype was observed a few times. J is TRBJ1-1 and V is TRBV29-1; TRBD1 matches at 7 bases. The V and J ends lost 3 bases and 3 bases, in that order; junction bases with no gene match: 13. The CDR3 length is 16 residues. CDR1 is SQVTM and CDR2 is ANQGSEA in the germline V gene. The CDR3 sequence is CSVDPPDRTIYTEAFF. The CDR3, as DNA: TGCAGCGTTGACCCACCGGACAGGACCATCTACACTGAAGCTTTCTTT.

The chain combines TRBV6-2 or TRBV6-3 with TRBJ1-2, with 7 bases fitting TRBD1. The CDR3 has 15 residues. Trimming cost V 2 bases and J 3 bases; bases outside gene matches: 6. Germline CDR1 is MNHEY and CDR2 is SVGEGT. CDR3 bases: TGTGCCAGCAGTTACGCGACAGGGTGGGACTATGGCTACACCTTC. The encoded protein is CASSYATGWDYGYTF.

The sample holds a few counts of this clonotype. The chain joins TRBV29-1 to TRBJ1-2; D gene ambiguous. Deletions cut 6 bases from V and 0 bases from J, with 14 bases between. Per germline, CDR1 SQVTM and CDR2 ANQGSEA. The CDR3 consists of 14 residues. The CDR3 here is CSVQPGTTNYGYTF. As DNA, the CDR3 is TGCAGCGTACAACCGGGCACCACTAACTATGGCTACACCTTC.